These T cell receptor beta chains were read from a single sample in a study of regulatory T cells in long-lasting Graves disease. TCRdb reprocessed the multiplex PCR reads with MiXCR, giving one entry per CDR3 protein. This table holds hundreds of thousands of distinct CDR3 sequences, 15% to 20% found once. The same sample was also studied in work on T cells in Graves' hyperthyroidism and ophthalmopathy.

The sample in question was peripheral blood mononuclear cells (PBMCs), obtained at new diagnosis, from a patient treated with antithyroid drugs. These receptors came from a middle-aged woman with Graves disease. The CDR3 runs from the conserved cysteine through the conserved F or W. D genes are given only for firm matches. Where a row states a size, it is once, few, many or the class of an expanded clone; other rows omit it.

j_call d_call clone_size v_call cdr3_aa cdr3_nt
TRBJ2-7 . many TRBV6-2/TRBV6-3 CASRWSAGAAYEQYF TGTGCCAGCAGATGGTCCGCAGGTGCCGCTTACGAGCAGTACTTC
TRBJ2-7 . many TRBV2 CASNDYTNSYEQYF TGTGCCAGCAACGACTATACGAACTCCTACGAGCAGTACTTC
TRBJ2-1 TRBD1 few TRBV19 CASSSHRGVLNEQFF TGTGCCAGTAGTTCTCACAGGGGGGTCCTCAATGAGCAGTTCTTC
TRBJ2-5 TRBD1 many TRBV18 CASSPGQGVQETQYF TGTGCCAGCTCACCGGGACAGGGGGTCCAAGAGACCCAGTACTTC
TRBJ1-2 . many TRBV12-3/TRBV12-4 CASSSPGGSYGYTF TGTGCCAGCAGTTCCCCGGGGGGGAGCTATGGCTACACCTTC
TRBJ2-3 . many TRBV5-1 CASSLDQGIDTQYF TGCGCCAGCAGCTTGGACCAGGGAATAGATACGCAGTATTTT
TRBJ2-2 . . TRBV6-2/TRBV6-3 CASTSNPNTGELFF TGTGCCAGCACCTCAAACCCGAACACCGGGGAGCTGTTTTTT
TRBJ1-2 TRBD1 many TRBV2 CASTTGGRNGYTF TGTGCCAGCACGACAGGGGGCAGGAATGGCTACACCTTC
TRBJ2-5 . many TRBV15 CATSRVNKGAETQYF TGTGCCACCAGCAGAGTAAATAAAGGGGCAGAGACCCAGTACTTC
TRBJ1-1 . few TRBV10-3 CAISAGNSNTEAFF TGTGCCATCAGCGCTGGTAACAGCAACACTGAAGCTTTCTTT
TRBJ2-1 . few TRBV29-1 CSAESAYEQFF TGCAGCGCTGAGTCCGCTTATGAGCAGTTCTTC
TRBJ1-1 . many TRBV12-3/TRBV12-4 CASSFQGRSTEAFF TGTGCCAGCAGTTTCCAGGGTAGGAGCACTGAAGCTTTCTTT
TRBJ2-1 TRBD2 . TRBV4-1 CASSLTSGEDEQFF TGCGCCAGCAGCCTTACTAGCGGGGAGGATGAGCAGTTCTTC
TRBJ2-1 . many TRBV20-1 CSAREDYKHFNEQFF TGCAGTGCTAGAGAAGACTACAAACACTTCAATGAGCAGTTCTTC
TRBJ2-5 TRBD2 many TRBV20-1 CSAVGSGGQETQYF TGCAGTGCTGTCGGGAGCGGGGGGCAAGAGACCCAGTACTTC
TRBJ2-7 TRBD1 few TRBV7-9 CASSRQGIPTNYEQYF TGTGCCAGCAGTCGACAGGGGATCCCCACAAACTACGAGCAGTACTTC
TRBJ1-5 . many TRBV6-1 CASSVRFQSHQFDQPQHF TGTGCCAGCAGTGTGCGATTTCAGTCGCACCAATTCGATCAGCCCCAGCATTTT
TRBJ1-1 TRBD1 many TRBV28 CASSLGTATEAFF TGTGCCAGCAGTTTAGGGACAGCCACTGAAGCTTTCTTT
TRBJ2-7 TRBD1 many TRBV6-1 CASSWGGTGVTEQYF TGTGCCAGCAGCTGGGGCGGGACAGGCGTGACCGAGCAGTACTTC
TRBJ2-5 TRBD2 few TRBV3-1 CASSPMGRGGSETQYF TGTGCCAGCAGCCCTATGGGGCGGGGGGGCTCCGAGACCCAGTACTTC
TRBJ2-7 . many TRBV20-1 CSASKPGAGTTYEQYF TGCAGTGCTTCCAAGCCCGGAGCAGGAACCACCTACGAGCAGTACTTC
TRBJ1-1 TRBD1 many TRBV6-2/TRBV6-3 CASSPGQGATEAFF TGTGCCAGCAGTCCCGGACAGGGGGCCACTGAAGCTTTCTTT
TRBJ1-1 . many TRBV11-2 CASSFGTGRGTEAFF TGTGCCAGCAGCTTCGGGACCGGGAGGGGCACTGAAGCTTTCTTT
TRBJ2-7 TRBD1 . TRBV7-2 CASSLMTGGSRYEQCF TGTGCCAGCAGCTTAATGACAGGGGGCTCAAGATACGAGCAGTGCTTC
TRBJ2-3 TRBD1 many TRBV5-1 CASSGQGAMDTQYF TGCGCCAGCAGCGGACAGGGGGCGATGGATACGCAGTATTTT
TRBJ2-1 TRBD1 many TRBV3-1 CATKDRYNEQFF TGTGCCACTAAGGACAGGTACAATGAGCAGTTCTTC
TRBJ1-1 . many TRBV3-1 CASSQSVNTEAFF TGTGCCAGCAGCCAAAGCGTGAACACTGAAGCTTTCTTT
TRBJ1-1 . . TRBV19 CASSNRVGTEAFF TGTGCCAGTAGTAACAGGGTGGGTACTGAAGCTTTCTTT
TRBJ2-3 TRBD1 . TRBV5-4 CASTPEGQGADTQYF TGTGCCAGCACTCCCGAGGGACAGGGGGCGGATACGCAGTATTTT
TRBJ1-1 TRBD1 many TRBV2 CASSGRTGDFTEAFF TGTGCCAGCAGTGGACGGACAGGGGATTTCACTGAAGCTTTCTTT
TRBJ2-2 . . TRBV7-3 CASSLTYTSGELFF TGTGCCAGCAGCTTAACGTATACCTCCGGGGAGCTGTTTTTT
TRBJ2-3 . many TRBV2 CASRRLAPRDTQYF TGTGCCAGCAGGCGGCTCGCCCCTAGGGATACGCAGTATTTT
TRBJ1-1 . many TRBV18 CASSLRQDHTEAFF TGTGCCAGCTCACTGAGACAGGACCACACTGAAGCTTTCTTT
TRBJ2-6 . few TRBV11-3 CASSKGWANVLTF TGTGCCAGCAGCAAAGGCTGGGCCAACGTCCTGACTTTC
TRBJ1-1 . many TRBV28 CASSFKGRLAFF TGTGCCAGCAGTTTTAAGGGGCGCTTGGCTTTCTTT
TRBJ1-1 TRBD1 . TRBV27 CASSSGTGLLKGTEAFF TGTGCCAGCAGCTCCGGGACAGGGCTATTGAAGGGCACTGAAGCTTTCTTT
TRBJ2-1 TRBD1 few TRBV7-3 CASSVGTGVRDEQFF TGTGCCAGCAGCGTCGGGACAGGGGTTAGGGATGAGCAGTTCTTC
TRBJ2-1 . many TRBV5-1 CASSWPAFEQFF TGCGCCAGCAGTTGGCCTGCGTTCGAGCAGTTCTTC
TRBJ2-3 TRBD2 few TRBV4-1 CASSQDLLAGRTDTQYF TGCGCCAGCAGCCAAGATCTTCTAGCGGGTCGCACAGATACGCAGTATTTT
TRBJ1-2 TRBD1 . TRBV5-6 CASGGDRTNYGYTF TGTGCCAGCGGGGGGGACAGAACTAACTATGGCTACACCTTC
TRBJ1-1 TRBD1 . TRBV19 CASGTGGVAEAFF TGTGCCAGTGGGACAGGCGGTGTGGCTGAAGCTTTCTTT
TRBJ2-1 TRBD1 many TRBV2 CATSQGRGQVEQFF TGTGCCACTTCACAGGGCAGGGGGCAGGTTGAGCAGTTCTTC
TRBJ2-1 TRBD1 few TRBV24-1 CATSDFRGQGKYNEQFF TGTGCCACCAGTGATTTTAGGGGACAGGGGAAGTACAATGAGCAGTTCTTC
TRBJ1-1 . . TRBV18 CASPPLLNTEAFF TGTGCCAGCCCACCCTTACTGAACACTGAAGCTTTCTTT
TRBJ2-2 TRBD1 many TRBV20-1 CSARNYRGTGELFF TGCAGTGCCAGAAATTACAGGGGGACCGGGGAGCTGTTTTTT
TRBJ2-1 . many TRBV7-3 CASSPTGAGDYNEQFF TGTGCCAGCAGCCCAACAGGGGCGGGGGACTACAATGAGCAGTTCTTC
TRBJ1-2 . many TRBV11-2 CASSPHLGYGYTF TGTGCCAGCAGCCCGCACTTAGGTTATGGCTACACCTTC
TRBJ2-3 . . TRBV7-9 CASSHPGGGPSLGTDTQYF TGTGCCAGCAGCCACCCTGGAGGGGGGCCGAGTTTGGGCACAGATACGCAGTATTTT
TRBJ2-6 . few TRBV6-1 CASRAFGAPYGANVLTF TGTGCCAGCAGGGCCTTTGGTGCCCCTTACGGGGCCAACGTCCTGACTTTC
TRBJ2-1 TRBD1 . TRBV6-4 CASSVGQGNNEQFF TGTGCCAGCAGTGTCGGACAGGGAAACAATGAGCAGTTCTTC